This T cell receptor beta chain was sequenced for a study of T-cell reconstitution after alpha-beta-depleted transplantation in children. The germline V gene encodes CDR1 MDHEN and CDR2 SYDVKM. The V gene end was trimmed by 5 bases and the J gene end by 3 bases; junction bases not matched to a gene: 8. This CDR3 contains 15 residues. Using unique molecular identifiers, the investigators prepared the TCRbeta library. TCRdb processed the PCR reads anew with MiXCR; each CDR3 protein has one entry. Of roughly 500,000 distinct CDR3 sequences listed, 12% are singletons. This sequence was found in a human donor who donated a stem cell graft to a child with combined immunodeficiency. The chain is built from TRBV28 and TRBJ1-1; TRBD1 matches at 8 bases. Sequencing used PBMCs from the stem cell graft donor, obtained from the stem cell graft. The CDR3 region has the DNA TGTGCCAGCAGTCCCAAGGACAGGGTCGACACTGAAGCTTTCTTT. The encoded protein is CASSPKDRVDTEAFF.